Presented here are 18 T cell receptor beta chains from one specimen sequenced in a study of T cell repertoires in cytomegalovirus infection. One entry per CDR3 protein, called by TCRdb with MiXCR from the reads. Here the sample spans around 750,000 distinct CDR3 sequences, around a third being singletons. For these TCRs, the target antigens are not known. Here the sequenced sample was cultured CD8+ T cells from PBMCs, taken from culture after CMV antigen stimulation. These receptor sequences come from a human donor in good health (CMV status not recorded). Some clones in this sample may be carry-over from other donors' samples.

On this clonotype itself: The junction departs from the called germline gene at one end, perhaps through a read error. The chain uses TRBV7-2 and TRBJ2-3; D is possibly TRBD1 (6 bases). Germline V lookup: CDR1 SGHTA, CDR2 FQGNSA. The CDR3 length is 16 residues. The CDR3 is CVSSLPWGPATDTQYF. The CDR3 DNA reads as TGTGTCAGCAGCCTACCTTGGGGGCCGGCCACAGATACGCAGTATTTC.

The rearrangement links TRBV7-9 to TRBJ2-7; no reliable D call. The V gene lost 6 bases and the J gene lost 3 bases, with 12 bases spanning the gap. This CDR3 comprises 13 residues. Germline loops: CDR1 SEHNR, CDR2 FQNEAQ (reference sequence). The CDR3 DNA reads TGTGCCAGCAGATCGTCTGAAATCTACGAGCAGTACTTC. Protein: CASRSSEIYEQYF.

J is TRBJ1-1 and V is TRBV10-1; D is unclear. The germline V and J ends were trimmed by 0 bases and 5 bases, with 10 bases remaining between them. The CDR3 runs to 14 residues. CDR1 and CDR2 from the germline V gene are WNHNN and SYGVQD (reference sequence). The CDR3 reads CASSESAGWTEAFF. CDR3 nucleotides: TGCGCCAGCAGTGAGTCGGCCGGGTGGACTGAAGCTTTCTTT.

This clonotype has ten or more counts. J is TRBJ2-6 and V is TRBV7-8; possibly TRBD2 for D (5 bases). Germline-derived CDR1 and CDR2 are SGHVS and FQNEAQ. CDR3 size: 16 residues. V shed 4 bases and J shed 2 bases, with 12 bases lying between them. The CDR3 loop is CASSSIRRTGANVLTF. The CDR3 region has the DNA TGTGCCAGCAGCTCAATTAGGAGGACTGGGGCCAACGTCCTGACTTTC.

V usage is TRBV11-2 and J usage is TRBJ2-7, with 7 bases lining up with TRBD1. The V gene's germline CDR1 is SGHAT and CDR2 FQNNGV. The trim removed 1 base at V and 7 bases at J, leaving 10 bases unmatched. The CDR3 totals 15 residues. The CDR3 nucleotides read TGTGCCAGCAGCTTAGGTTTCGACAGGGTTCGGGAGCAGTACGTC. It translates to CASSLGFDRVREQYV.

The CDR3 region is CASSPGWGGNYGYTF. DNA of the CDR3: TGTGCCAGCAGCCCGGGGTGGGGGGGCAACTATGGCTACACCTTC. The V and J genes are TRBV12-3 or TRBV12-4 and TRBJ1-2, with D possibly TRBD1 on 6 matching bases. The V gene lost 6 bases and the J gene lost 2 bases, with 16 bases spanning the gap. This CDR3 contains 15 residues.

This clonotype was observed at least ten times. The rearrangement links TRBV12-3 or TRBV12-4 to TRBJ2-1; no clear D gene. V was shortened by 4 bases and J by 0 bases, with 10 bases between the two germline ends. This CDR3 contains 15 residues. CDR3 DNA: TGTGCCAGCAGTTCAGGCAGGCGCTCCTACAATGAGCAGTTCTTC. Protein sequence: CASSSGRRSYNEQFF.

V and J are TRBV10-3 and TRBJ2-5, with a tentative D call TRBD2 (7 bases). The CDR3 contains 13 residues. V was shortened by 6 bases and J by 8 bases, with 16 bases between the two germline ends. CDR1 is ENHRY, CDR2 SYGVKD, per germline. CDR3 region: CAIRTSVGGTQYF. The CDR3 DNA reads TGTGCCATCAGAACTAGCGTGGGGGGCACCCAGTACTTC.

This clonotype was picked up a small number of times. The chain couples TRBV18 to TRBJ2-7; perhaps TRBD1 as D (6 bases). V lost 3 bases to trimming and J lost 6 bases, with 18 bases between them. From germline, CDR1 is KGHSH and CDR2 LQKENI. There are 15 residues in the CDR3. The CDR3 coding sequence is TGTGCCAGCTCACCGGCTGGGACATCAATCGGCGAGCAGTACGTC. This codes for CASSPAGTSIGEQYV.

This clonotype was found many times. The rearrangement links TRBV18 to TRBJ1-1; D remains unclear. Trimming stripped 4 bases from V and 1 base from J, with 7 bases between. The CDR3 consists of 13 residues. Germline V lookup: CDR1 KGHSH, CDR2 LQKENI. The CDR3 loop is CASSREENTEAFF. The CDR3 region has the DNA TGTGCCAGCTCACGAGAAGAGAACACTGAAGCTTTCTTT.

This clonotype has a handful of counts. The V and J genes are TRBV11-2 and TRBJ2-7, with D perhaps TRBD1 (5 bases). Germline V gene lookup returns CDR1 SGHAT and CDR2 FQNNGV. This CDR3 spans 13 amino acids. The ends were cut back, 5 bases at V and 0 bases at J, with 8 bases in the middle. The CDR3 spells CASSPGPSYEQYV. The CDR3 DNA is TGTGCCAGCAGCCCAGGGCCCTCCTACGAGCAGTACGTC.

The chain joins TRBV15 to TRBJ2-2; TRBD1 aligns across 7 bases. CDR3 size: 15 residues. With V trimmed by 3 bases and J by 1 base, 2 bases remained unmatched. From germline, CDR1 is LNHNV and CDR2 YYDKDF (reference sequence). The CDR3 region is CATSSRDRNTGELFF. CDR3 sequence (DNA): TGTGCCACCAGCAGCCGGGACAGGAACACCGGGGAGCTGTTTTTT.

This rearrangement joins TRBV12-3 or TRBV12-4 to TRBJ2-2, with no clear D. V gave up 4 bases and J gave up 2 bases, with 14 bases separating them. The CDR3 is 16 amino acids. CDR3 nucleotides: TGTGCCAGCAGTTCCTTGGGCGGATCCAACACCGGGGAGCTGTTTTTT. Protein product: CASSSLGGSNTGELFF.

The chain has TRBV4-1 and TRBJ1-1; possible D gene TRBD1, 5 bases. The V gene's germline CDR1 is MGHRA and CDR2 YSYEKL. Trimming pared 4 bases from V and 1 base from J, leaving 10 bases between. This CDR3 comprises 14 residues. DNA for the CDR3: TGCGCCAGCAGCCCTGGGGACGGGAACACTGAAGCTTTCTTT. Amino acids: CASSPGDGNTEAFF.

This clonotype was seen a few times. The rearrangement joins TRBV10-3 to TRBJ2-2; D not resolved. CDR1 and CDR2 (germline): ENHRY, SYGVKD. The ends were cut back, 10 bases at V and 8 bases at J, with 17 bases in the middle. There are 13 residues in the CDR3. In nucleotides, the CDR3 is TGTGCCACCCACTGGGAAGGGCGAGGGGAGCTGTTTTTT. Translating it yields CATHWEGRGELFF.

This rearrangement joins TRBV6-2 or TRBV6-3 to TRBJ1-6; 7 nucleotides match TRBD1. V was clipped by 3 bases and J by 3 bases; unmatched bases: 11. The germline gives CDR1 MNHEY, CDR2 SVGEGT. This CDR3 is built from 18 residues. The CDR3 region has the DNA TGTGCCAGCAGTTATTTGCGTACCGGGACAGACTATAATTCACCCCTCCACTTT. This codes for CASSYLRTGTDYNSPLHF.

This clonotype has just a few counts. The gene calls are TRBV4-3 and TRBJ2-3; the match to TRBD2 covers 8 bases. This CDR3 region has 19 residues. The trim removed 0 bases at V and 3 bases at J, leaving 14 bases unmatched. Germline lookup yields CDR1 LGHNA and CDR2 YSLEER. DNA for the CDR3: TGCGCCAGCAGCCAAGATGGAGTGGTAGCGGGGCCCCTAACAGATACGCAGTATTTT. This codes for CASSQDGVVAGPLTDTQYF.

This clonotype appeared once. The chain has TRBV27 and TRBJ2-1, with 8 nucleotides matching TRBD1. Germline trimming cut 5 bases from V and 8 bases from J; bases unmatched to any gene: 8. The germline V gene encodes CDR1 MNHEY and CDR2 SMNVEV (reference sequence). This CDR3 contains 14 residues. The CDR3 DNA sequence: TGTGCCAGCAGTCTCTGGACAGGGACCTATGAGCAGTTCTTC. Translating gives CASSLWTGTYEQFF.